This T cell receptor (beta chain) comes out of a study of human T cells and chemical hapten exposure. Study summary: Diagnoses of alopecia areata, totalis or universalis occurred in mostly female patients.

TCRdb passed the RACE reads through MiXCR, listing each CDR3 protein once. This sample has 300,000 to 450,000 distinct CDR3 sequences, with approximately 5.1% found just once. The time point: pre-sensitization, week 0. Treatment noted: therapeutic diphenylcyclopropenone sensitization with weekly scalp DPC. Germline CDR1 reads SGDLS; CDR2 reads YYNGEE. The CDR3 length is 16 residues. Trimming removed 0 bases from V and 1 base from J; junction bases left unmatched: 3. The V call is TRBV9, the J call TRBJ2-2; 7 bases are a match to TRBD2. Sequencing used whole blood, obtained in connection with sensitization to the hapten diphenylcyclopropenone (DPC). This sequence originates from a woman aged 45-65 years with alopecia areata. Some clones in this sample may be carry-over from other donors' samples. CDR3 sequence reads: CASSVASGKNTGELFF. The CDR3 DNA reads as TGTGCCAGCAGCGTAGCCAGCGGGAAGAACACCGGGGAGCTGTTTTTT. The complete variable domain, with remaining parts taken from reference TRBV9 and TRBJ2-2, reads DSGVTQTPKHLITATGQRVTLRCSPRSGDLSVYWYQQSLDQGLQFLIQYYNGEERAKGNILERFSAQQFPDLHSELNLSSLELGDSALYFCASSVASGKNTGELFFGEGSRLTVL.